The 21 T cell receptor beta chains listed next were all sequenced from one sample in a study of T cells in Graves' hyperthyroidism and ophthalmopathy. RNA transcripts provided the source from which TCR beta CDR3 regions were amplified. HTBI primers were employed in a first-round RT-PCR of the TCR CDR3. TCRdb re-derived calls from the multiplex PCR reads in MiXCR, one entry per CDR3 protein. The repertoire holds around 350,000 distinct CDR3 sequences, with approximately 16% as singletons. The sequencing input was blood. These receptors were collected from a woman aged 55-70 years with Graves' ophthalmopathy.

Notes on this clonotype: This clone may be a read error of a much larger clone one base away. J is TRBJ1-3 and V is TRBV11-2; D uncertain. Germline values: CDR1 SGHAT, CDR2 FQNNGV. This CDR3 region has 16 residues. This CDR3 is CASSLGFGPSGNTTYF. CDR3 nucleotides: TGTGCCAGCAGCTTAGGGTTCGGACCCTCTGGAAACACCACATATTTT.

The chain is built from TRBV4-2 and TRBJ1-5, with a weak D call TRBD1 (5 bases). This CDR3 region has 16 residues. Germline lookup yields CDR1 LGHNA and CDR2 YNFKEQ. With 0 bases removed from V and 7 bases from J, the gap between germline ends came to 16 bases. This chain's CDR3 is CASSQDFGAVKQPQHF. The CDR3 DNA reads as TGTGCCAGCAGCCAAGACTTCGGGGCCGTAAAGCAGCCCCAGCATTTT.

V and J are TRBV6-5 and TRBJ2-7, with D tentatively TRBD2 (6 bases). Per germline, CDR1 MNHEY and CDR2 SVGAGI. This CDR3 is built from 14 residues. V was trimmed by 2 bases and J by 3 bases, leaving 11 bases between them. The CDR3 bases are TGTGCCAGCAGTTACGAGGGAGGCGGCTACGAGCAGTACTTC. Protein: CASSYEGGGYEQYF.

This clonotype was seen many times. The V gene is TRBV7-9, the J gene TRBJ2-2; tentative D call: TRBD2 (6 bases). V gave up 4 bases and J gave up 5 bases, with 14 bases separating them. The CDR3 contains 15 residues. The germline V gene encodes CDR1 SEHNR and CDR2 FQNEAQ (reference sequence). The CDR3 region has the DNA TGTGCCAGCAGCTCCCGTGACGGGGGAACCGGGGAGCTGTTTTTT. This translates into CASSSRDGGTGELFF.

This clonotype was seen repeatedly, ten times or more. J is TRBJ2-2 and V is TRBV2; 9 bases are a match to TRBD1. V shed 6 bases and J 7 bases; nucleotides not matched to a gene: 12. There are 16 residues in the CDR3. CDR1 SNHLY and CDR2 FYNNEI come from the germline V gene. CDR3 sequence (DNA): TGTGCCAGCAGGAAGCTGCGGGGACAGGGTATCGGGGAGCTGTTTTTT. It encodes CASRKLRGQGIGELFF.

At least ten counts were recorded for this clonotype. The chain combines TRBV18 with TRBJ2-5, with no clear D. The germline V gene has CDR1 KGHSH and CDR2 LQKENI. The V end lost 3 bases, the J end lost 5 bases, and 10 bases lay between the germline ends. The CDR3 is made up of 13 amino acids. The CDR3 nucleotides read TGTGCCAGCTCACCCACCCAACATGAGACCCAGTACTTC. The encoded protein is CASSPTQHETQYF.

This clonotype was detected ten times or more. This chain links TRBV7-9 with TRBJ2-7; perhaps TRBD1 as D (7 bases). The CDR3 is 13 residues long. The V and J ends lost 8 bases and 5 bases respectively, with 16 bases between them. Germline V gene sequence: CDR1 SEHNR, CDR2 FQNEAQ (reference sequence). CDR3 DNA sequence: TGTGCCAGCGGAGGGCAGGGGGTCAACGAGCAGTACTTC. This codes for CASGGQGVNEQYF. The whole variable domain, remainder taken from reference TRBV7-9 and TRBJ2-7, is DTGVSQNPRHKITKRGQNVTFRCDPISEHNRLYWYRQTLGQGPEFLTYFQNEAQLEKSRLLSDRFSAERPKGSFSTLEIQRTEQGDSAMYLCASGGQGVNEQYFGPGTRLTVT.

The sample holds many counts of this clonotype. The CDR3 region has the DNA TGCAGTGCTGGCCCACTAGCGGGAGACGTAGAGACCCAGTACTTC. Translation: CSAGPLAGDVETQYF. J is TRBJ2-5 and V is TRBV20-1, with TRBD2 identical over 11 bases. This CDR3 has 15 amino acids. CDR1 and CDR2 from the germline V gene are DFQATT and SNEGSKA (reference sequence). V shed 5 bases and J 4 bases; nucleotides not matched to a gene: 9.

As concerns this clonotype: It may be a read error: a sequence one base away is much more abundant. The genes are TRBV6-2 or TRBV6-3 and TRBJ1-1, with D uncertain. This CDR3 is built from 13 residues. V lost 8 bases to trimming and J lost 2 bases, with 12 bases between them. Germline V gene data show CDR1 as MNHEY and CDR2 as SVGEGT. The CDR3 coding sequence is TGTGCCAGCGGACGGAGGCAAAACACTGAAGCTTTCTTT. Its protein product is CASGRRQNTEAFF.

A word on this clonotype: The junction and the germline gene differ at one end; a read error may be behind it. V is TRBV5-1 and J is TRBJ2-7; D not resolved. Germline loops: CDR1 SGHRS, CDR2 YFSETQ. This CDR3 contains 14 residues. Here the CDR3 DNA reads TGCGGCAGCAGATCTAACCTCGGGTCCTACGAGCAGTACTTC. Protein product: CGSRSNLGSYEQYF.

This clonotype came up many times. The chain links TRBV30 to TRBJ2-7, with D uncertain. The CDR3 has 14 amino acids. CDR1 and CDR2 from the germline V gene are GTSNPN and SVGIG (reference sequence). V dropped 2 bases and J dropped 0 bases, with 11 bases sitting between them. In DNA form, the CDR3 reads TGTGCCTGGAGTCCCCGGCTGAGCTCCTACGAGCAGTACTTC. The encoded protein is CAWSPRLSSYEQYF.

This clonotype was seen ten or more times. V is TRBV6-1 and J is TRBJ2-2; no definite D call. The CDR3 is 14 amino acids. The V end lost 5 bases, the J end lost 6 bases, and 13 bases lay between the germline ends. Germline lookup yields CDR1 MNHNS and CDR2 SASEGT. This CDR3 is CASSSADVAGELFF. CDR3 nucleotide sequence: TGTGCCAGCAGTTCCGCCGATGTGGCCGGGGAGCTGTTTTTT.

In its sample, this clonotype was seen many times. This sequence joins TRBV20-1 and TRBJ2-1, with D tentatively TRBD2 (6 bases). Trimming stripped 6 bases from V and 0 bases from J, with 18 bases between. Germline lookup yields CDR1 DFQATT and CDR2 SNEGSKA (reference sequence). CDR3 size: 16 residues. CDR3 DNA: TGCAGTGCCCTATTACTAGCATCGAGCTCCTACAATGAGCAGTTCTTC. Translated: CSALLLASSSYNEQFF.

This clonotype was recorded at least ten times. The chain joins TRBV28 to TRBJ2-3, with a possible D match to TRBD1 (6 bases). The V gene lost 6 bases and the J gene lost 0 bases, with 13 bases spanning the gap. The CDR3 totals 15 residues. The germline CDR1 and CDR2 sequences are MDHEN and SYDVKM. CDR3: CASRSRDTSTDTQYF. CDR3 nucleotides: TGTGCCAGCAGAAGCCGGGACACCAGCACAGATACGCAGTATTTT. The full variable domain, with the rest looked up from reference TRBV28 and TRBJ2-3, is DVKVTQSSRYLVKRTGEKVFLECVQDMDHENMFWYRQDPGLGLRLIYFSYDVKMKEKGDIPEGYSVSREKKERFSLILESASTNQTSMYLCASRSRDTSTDTQYFGPGTRLTVL.

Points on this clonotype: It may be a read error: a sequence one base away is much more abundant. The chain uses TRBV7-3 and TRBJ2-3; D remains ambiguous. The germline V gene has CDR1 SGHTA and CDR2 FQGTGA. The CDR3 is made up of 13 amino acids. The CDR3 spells CASGFTRSDTQYF. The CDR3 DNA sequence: TGTGCCAGCGGCTTTACGAGATCAGATACGCAGTATTTT.

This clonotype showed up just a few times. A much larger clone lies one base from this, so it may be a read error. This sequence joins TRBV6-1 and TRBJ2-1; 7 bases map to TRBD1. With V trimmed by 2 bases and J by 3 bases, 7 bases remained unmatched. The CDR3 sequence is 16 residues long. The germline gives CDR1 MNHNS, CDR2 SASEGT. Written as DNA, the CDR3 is TGTGCCAGCAGTGAATGGGACAGAAACTTCTACAATGAGCAGTTCTTC. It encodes CASSEWDRNFYNEQFF.

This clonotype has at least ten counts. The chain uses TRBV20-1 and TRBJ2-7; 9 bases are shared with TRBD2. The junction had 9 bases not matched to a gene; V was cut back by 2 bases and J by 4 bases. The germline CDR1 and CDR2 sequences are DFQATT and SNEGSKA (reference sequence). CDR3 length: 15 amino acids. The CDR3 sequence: CSARKGGGGGYEQYF. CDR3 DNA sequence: TGCAGTGCTAGAAAGGGCGGGGGGGGCGGATACGAGCAGTACTTC.

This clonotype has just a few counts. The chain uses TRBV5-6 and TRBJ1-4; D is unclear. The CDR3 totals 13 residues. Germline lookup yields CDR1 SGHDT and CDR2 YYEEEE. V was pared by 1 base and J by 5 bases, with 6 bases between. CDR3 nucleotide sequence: TGTGCCAGCAGCTTGTTAGAGAATGAAAAACTGTTTTTT. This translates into CASSLLENEKLFF.

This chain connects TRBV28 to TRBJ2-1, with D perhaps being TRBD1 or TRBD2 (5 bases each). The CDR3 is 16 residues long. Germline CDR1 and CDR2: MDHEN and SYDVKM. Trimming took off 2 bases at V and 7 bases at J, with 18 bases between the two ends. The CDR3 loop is CASSLTSGAGVNEQFF. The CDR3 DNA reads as TGTGCCAGCAGTTTAACCTCCGGGGCCGGAGTGAATGAGCAGTTCTTC. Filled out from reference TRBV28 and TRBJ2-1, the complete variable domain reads DVKVTQSSRYLVKRTGEKVFLECVQDMDHENMFWYRQDPGLGLRLIYFSYDVKMKEKGDIPEGYSVSREKKERFSLILESASTNQTSMYLCASSLTSGAGVNEQFFGPGTRLTVL.

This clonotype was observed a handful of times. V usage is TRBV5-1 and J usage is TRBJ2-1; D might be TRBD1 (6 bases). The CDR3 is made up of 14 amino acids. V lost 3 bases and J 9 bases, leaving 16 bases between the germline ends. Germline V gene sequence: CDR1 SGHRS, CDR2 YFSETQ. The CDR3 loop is CASSSGAGDSEQFF. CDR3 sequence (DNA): TGCGCCAGCAGCTCAGGGGCCGGAGACAGTGAGCAGTTCTTC.

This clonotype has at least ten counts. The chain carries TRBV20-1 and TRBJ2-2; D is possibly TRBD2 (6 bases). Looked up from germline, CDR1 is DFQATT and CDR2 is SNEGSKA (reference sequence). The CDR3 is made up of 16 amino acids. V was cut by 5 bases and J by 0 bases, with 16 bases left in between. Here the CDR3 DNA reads TGCAGTGCTCCTCCGGGGGTTAGTGCGAACACCGGGGAGCTGTTTTTT. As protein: CSAPPGVSANTGELFF.